The T cell receptor beta chain under discussion was sequenced for a study of T cell responses to AZD1222 COVID-19 vaccine. Overall study findings and caveats: Increases in Spike-specific TCR breadth and depth were seen after two AZD1222 doses. It was only after the peak T cell response that any repertoires were sampled. Clonal diversity may have been underestimated in mostly white British donors.

Generated by immunoSEQ multiplex PCR, the TCRdb table keeps only in-frame clones and is missing some. Of approximately 80,000 clones listed, approximately 90% were seen once; the top ten hold 24%. This clone was recorded only once. Its antigen is not known. Germline V gives CDR1 MNHNS, CDR2 SASEGT. V was cut by 3 bases and J by 1 base, with 7 bases left in between. The CDR3 is 14 amino acids. The chain carries TRBV6-1 and TRBJ1-5; D is unclear. The receptor comes from an adult in good health. The sequencing here drew on peripheral blood, taken on day 0 of AZD1222 vaccination. CDR3 bases: TGTGCCAGCAGTGAGGGTACCAGCAATCAGCCCCAGCATTTT. The encoded protein is CASSEGTSNQPQHF.